The 31 T cell receptor beta chains below were found in one sample sequenced in a study of PD-1 blockade in mismatch repair-deficient tumors. Sequencing was performed with immunoSEQ multiplex PCR; in TCRdb, only in-frame clones are kept and a portion is missing. The data hold around 110,000 clones, with roughly 80% observed a single time. The specimen comprised peripheral blood, sampled 60 to 65 weeks after starting pembrolizumab. The receptors were sampled from an adult with mismatch repair-deficient cancer.

The V call is TRBV28, the J call TRBJ2-1; D unresolved. Germline CDR1 and CDR2: MDHEN and SYDVKM. CDR3 length: 13 residues. V was pared by 8 bases and J by 8 bases, with 16 bases between. The CDR3 region has the DNA TGTGCCAGCGGGCACCCCAGTAGGTATGAGCAGTTCTTC. Protein sequence: CASGHPSRYEQFF.

The rearrangement links TRBV6-1 to TRBJ2-7; D is undetermined. The CDR3 totals 12 residues. The V and J ends lost 8 bases and 0 bases respectively, with 8 bases between them. Looked up from germline, CDR1 is MNHNS and CDR2 is SASEGT. CDR3: CASYITSYEQYF. CDR3 in DNA: TGTGCCAGCTACATCACCTCCTACGAGCAGTACTTC.

The chain employs TRBV9 and TRBJ2-5; 8 bases match TRBD2. There are 13 residues in the CDR3. Germline V CDR1 and CDR2: SGDLS, YYNGEE. V was pared by 4 bases and J by 5 bases, with 4 bases of the junction left unmatched. The CDR3 sequence: CASSPGGMETQYF. The CDR3 nucleotides are TGTGCCAGCAGCCCGGGAGGGATGGAGACCCAGTACTTC.

V is TRBV9 and J is TRBJ2-1; 10 positions agree with TRBD2. CDR3 length: 15 amino acids. Germline-derived CDR1 and CDR2 are SGDLS and YYNGEE. V lost 3 bases and J lost 3; bases outside the gene matches: 3. CDR3 bases: TGTGCCAGCAGCGCAGTAGCGGGAGGCTACAATGAGCAGTTCTTC. It codes for CASSAVAGGYNEQFF.

J is TRBJ2-7 and V is TRBV11-2, with D perhaps given as TRBD1 or TRBD2 (5 bases each). The CDR3 contains 18 residues. Germline CDR1 and CDR2: SGHAT and FQNNGV. V lost 5 bases to trimming and J lost 2 bases, with 25 bases between them. The CDR3 region has the DNA TGTGCCAGCAGCCCCCCCCTTGGACTGGGGGAGCGGCCCTACGAGCAGTACTTC. It is translated as CASSPPLGLGERPYEQYF. Full variable domain (missing parts from reference TRBV11-2 and TRBJ2-7): EAGVAQSPRYKIIEKRQSVAFWCNPISGHATLYWYQQILGQGPKLLIQFQNNGVVDDSQLPKDRFSAERLKGVDSTLKIQPAKLEDSAVYLCASSPPLGLGERPYEQYFGPGTRLTVT.

J is TRBJ2-2 and V is TRBV5-1, with TRBD2 matching over 13 bases. The V gene's germline CDR1 is SGHRS and CDR2 YFSETQ. The V segment lost 1 base and the J segment 7 bases; nucleotides outside the gene matches: 4. This CDR3 is built from 16 residues. CDR3 in DNA: TGCGCCAGCAGCTTGACTAGCGGGAGGGCGGTCGGGGAGCTGTTTTTT. It translates to CASSLTSGRAVGELFF.

The chain uses TRBV5-1 and TRBJ2-2; 16 positions agree with TRBD2. The V and J ends lost 4 bases and 4 bases, in that order; junction bases with no gene match: 7. Germline V gene data show CDR1 as SGHRS and CDR2 as YFSETQ. The CDR3 length is 18 residues. CDR3 region: CASSMGLAGGPGTGELFF. In nucleotides, the CDR3 is TGCGCCAGCAGCATGGGACTAGCGGGAGGGCCAGGCACCGGGGAGCTGTTTTTT.

The CDR3 region is CASSIQGVQSNQPQHF. CDR3 coding DNA: TGTGCCAGTAGTATTCAAGGGGTACAAAGCAATCAGCCCCAGCATTTT. The chain couples TRBV19 to TRBJ1-5; a possible D gene is TRBD1 (5 bases). The CDR3 is 16 residues long. The germline V gene has CDR1 LNHDA and CDR2 SQIVND (reference sequence). The ends were cut back, 3 bases at V and 1 base at J, with 13 bases in the middle.

The gene calls are TRBV10-2 and TRBJ2-5, with D maybe TRBD2 (5 bases). The CDR3 covers 13 residues. The V gene lost 4 bases and the J gene lost 9 bases, with 15 bases spanning the gap. Germline V gives CDR1 WSHSY, CDR2 SAAADI. The DNA for the CDR3 is TGCGCCAGCAGTGCTGGGCCCCCCGGGGCCCAGTACTTC. Residues: CASSAGPPGAQYF.

This clone occurred a few times. CDR3 residues: CASSSPTGGATNEKLFF. In DNA form, the CDR3 reads TGTGCCAGTAGTAGCCCGACAGGGGGCGCGACTAATGAAAAACTGTTTTTT. This chain connects TRBV19 to TRBJ1-4, with 10 bases matching TRBD1. Trimming at V came to 4 bases and at J to 2 bases, leaving 7 bases not matched to a gene. The CDR3 is made up of 17 amino acids. The germline V gene has CDR1 LNHDA and CDR2 SQIVND (reference sequence).

V is TRBV6-1 and J is TRBJ2-3, with a weak D call TRBD1 (6 bases). V lost 6 bases and J 4 bases, leaving 17 bases between the germline ends. The CDR3 contains 15 residues. Germline CDR1 is MNHNS and CDR2 is SASEGT. The chain's CDR3 is CASRDLHKGADTQYF. Written as DNA, the CDR3 is TGTGCCAGCAGAGATTTACACAAGGGGGCAGATACGCAGTATTTT.

J is TRBJ2-1 and V is TRBV7-2, with 15 bases aligning to TRBD2. The CDR3 consists of 19 residues. Unmatched junction bases numbered 10, after V lost 5 bases and J lost 2 bases. The V gene's germline CDR1 is SGHTA and CDR2 FQGNSA. CDR3 residues: CASSHLGLAGGRPYNEQFF. The DNA for the CDR3 is TGTGCCAGCAGCCACCTGGGACTAGCGGGAGGTAGGCCCTACAATGAGCAGTTCTTC.

The rearrangement links TRBV4-1 to TRBJ1-2; D gene uncertain. CDR1 is MGHRA and CDR2 is YSYEKL in the germline V gene. This CDR3 has 17 amino acids. V was clipped by 1 base and J by 8 bases, with 23 bases between them. DNA for the CDR3: TGCGCCAGCAGCCAAGGCCCGATAAGGACTTTATCTAGCGGCTACACCTTC. It codes for CASSQGPIRTLSSGYTF.

The V call is TRBV11-2, the J call TRBJ2-1; TRBD1 matches 10 bases. Per the germline V gene, CDR1 is SGHAT and CDR2 is FQNNGV. J lost 3 bases, V lost 6 bases, and 5 bases had no gene match. The CDR3 is made up of 15 amino acids. This CDR3 reads CASSLGQGDYNEQFF. For the CDR3, the DNA is TGTGCCAGCAGTCTCGGACAGGGGGACTACAATGAGCAGTTCTTC.

The DNA of the CDR3 is TGTGCCAGCAGTGAGAGTGGCCGGACTAGCAATCAGCCCCAGCATTTT. Its protein is CASSESGRTSNQPQHF. The rearrangement links TRBV25-1 to TRBJ1-5; D is undetermined. Trimming stripped 3 bases from V and 0 bases from J, with 12 bases between. This CDR3 contains 16 residues. CDR1 and CDR2 from the germline V gene are MGHDK and SYGVNS.

This chain connects TRBV7-6 to TRBJ2-4, with 8 nucleotides matching TRBD2. Germline lookup yields CDR1 SGHVS and CDR2 FNYEAQ. The CDR3 extends over 16 amino acids. The J segment lost 0 bases and the V segment lost 5 bases, leaving 6 bases of the junction unmatched. The CDR3 loop reads CASSPSTSGAKNIQYF. CDR3 DNA sequence: TGTGCCAGCAGCCCCAGCACTAGCGGAGCCAAAAACATTCAGTACTTC.

This chain joins TRBV7-2 and TRBJ2-6; D not resolved. The CDR3 contains 17 residues. Trimming pared 4 bases from V and 0 bases from J, leaving 13 bases between. Looked up from germline, CDR1 is SGHTA and CDR2 is FQGNSA. The CDR3 sequence: CASSSLGRNSGANVLTF. Here the CDR3 DNA reads TGTGCCAGCAGCTCCCTCGGACGGAACTCTGGGGCCAACGTCCTGACTTTC.

The chain carries TRBV9 and TRBJ2-1, with 8 nucleotides matching TRBD2. J lost 6 bases, V lost 4 bases, and 9 bases had no gene match. The CDR3 is made up of 15 amino acids. Germline CDR1 reads SGDLS; CDR2 reads YYNGEE. The CDR3 DNA is TGTGCCAGCAGCTTCCAAGCGGGAGTTGTCAATGAGCAGTTCTTC. It translates to CASSFQAGVVNEQFF.

The chain has TRBV7-2 and TRBJ2-7; D is possibly TRBD1 (6 bases). V gave up 1 base and J gave up 0 bases, with 10 bases separating them. The germline CDR1 and CDR2 sequences are SGHTA and FQGNSA. CDR3 size: 15 residues. The DNA of the CDR3 is TGTGCCAGCAGCTTAGGGACAGCTAACTCCTACGAGCAGTACTTC. This gives the protein CASSLGTANSYEQYF. Full variable domain (remainder filled in from reference TRBV7-2 and TRBJ2-7): GAGVSQSPSNKVTEKGKDVELRCDPISGHTALYWYRQSLGQGLEFLIYFQGNSAPDKSGLPSDRFSAERTGGSVSTLTIQRTQQEDSAVYLCASSLGTANSYEQYFGPGTRLTVT.

This chain joins TRBV11-1 and TRBJ1-1; TRBD1 agrees at 7 bases. Germline V lookup: CDR1 SGHAT, CDR2 FQDESV (reference sequence). CDR3 length: 19 residues. Germline trimming cut 2 bases from V and 0 bases from J; bases unmatched to any gene: 15. The CDR3 DNA reads TGTGCCAGCAGCTTAATCCAGTACAGGGGAAGGTTCCTGAACACTGAAGCTTTCTTT. Translated: CASSLIQYRGRFLNTEAFF.

The chain is built from TRBV11-3 and TRBJ2-3, with 10 bases that match TRBD2. V shed 1 base and J 6 bases; nucleotides not matched to a gene: 4. Germline V gene sequence: CDR1 SGHNT, CDR2 YENEEA. The CDR3 loop spans 15 amino acids. The DNA for the CDR3 is TGTGCCAGCAGCTTAGCTAGCGGGGGCGCGGATACGCAGTATTTT. Protein product: CASSLASGGADTQYF.

This sequence joins TRBV7-3 and TRBJ2-1; the D gene is possibly TRBD2 (6 bases). The CDR3 sequence is 14 residues long. The V end was cut by 1 base, the J end by 8 bases, with 12 bases between. The germline CDR1 and CDR2 sequences are SGHTA and FQGTGA. This CDR3 reads CASSLRASEDEQFF. CDR3 bases: TGTGCCAGCAGCTTAAGGGCTAGCGAGGATGAGCAGTTCTTC.

For the CDR3, the DNA is TGTGCCAGCAGTTACCGGATCAACACTGAAGCTTTCTTT. It specifies CASSYRINTEAFF. This sequence joins TRBV27 and TRBJ1-1; D is ambiguous. Trimming removed 4 bases from V and 2 bases from J, with 8 bases in between. There are 13 residues in the CDR3. The germline V gene has CDR1 MNHEY and CDR2 SMNVEV (reference sequence).

The rearrangement joins TRBV5-6 to TRBJ1-2; D is undetermined. Germline V CDR1 and CDR2: SGHDT, YYEEEE. V lost 0 bases and J lost 3, with 0 bases in between. The CDR3 extends over 11 amino acids. The CDR3 DNA sequence: TGTGCCAGCAGCTTGGACTATGGCTACACCTTC. This translates into CASSLDYGYTF. Complete variable domain (other parts from reference TRBV5-6 and TRBJ1-2): DAGVTQSPTHLIKTRGQQVTLRCSPKSGHDTVSWYQQALGQGPQFIFQYYEEEERQRGNFPDRFSGHQFPNYSSELNVNALLLGDSALYLCASSLDYGYTFGSGTRLTVV.

This chain connects TRBV7-3 to TRBJ2-6, with TRBD1 matching 7 bases. The CDR3 is 18 residues long. The trim removed 5 bases at V and 0 bases at J, leaving 10 bases unmatched. Germline CDR1 reads SGHTA; CDR2 reads FQGTGA. The CDR3 protein is CASSRTGTANSGANVLTF. The CDR3, as DNA: TGTGCCAGCAGCCGCACCGGGACAGCCAACTCTGGGGCCAACGTCCTGACTTTC.

The rearrangement joins TRBV29-1 to TRBJ2-5; 10 positions match TRBD1. CDR1 and CDR2 from the germline V gene are SQVTM and ANQGSEA. The V segment lost 6 bases and the J segment 5 bases; nucleotides outside the gene matches: 9. This CDR3 spans 14 amino acids. The CDR3 loop is CSVEPGQGMETQYF. The CDR3 DNA is TGCAGCGTCGAACCGGGACAGGGGATGGAGACCCAGTACTTC.

The rearrangement links TRBV14 to TRBJ2-7, with 7 positions matching TRBD1. After removal of 3 bases from V and 2 bases from J, the junction contained 4 bases not matched to a gene. CDR3 length equals 14 residues. Germline V gene sequence: CDR1 SGHDN, CDR2 FVKESK. CDR3 loop: CASSHGRGTYEQYF. The CDR3 region has the DNA TGTGCCAGCAGCCACGGCAGGGGGACCTACGAGCAGTACTTC.

V is TRBV11-3 and J is TRBJ2-3; TRBD1 agrees at 7 bases. J was trimmed by 2 bases and V by 5 bases; bases with no gene match: 7. The CDR3 totals 15 residues. Germline V lookup: CDR1 SGHNT, CDR2 YENEEA. CDR3 region: CASSRDSPPTDTQYF. As DNA, the CDR3 is TGTGCCAGCAGCCGGGACAGCCCCCCCACAGATACGCAGTATTTT. The full variable domain, in which reference TRBV11-3 and TRBJ2-3 provide the parts outside the CDR3, is EAGVVQSPRYKIIEKKQPVAFWCNPISGHNTLYWYLQNLGQGPELLIRYENEEAVDDSQLPKDRFSAERLKGVDSTLKIQPAELGDSAVYLCASSRDSPPTDTQYFGPGTRLTVL.

This chain links TRBV13 with TRBJ2-7, with TRBD2 as a possible D gene (5 bases). The germline gives CDR1 PRHDT, CDR2 FYEKMQ (reference sequence). The CDR3 extends over 14 amino acids. V was shortened by 3 bases and J by 6 bases, with 15 bases between the two germline ends. The CDR3 reads CASSFGSGMGEQYF. CDR3 bases: TGTGCCAGCAGCTTTGGGTCGGGGATGGGCGAGCAGTACTTC.

This chain uses TRBV7-6 with TRBJ2-3; the match to TRBD2 covers 10 bases. Losses at the gene ends were 5 bases for V and 4 bases for J; bases not matched to a gene: 9. In germline, CDR1 is SGHVS, CDR2 FNYEAQ. The CDR3 covers 16 residues. CDR3 nucleotide sequence: TGTGCCAGCAGCCCCCTAGCGGGAGAAGCCCCAGATACGCAGTATTTT. Translating gives CASSPLAGEAPDTQYF.

This clone was picked up one time. This chain connects TRBV19 to TRBJ1-2; 10 positions match TRBD1. V shed 2 bases and J 5 bases; nucleotides not matched to a gene: 5. The V gene's germline CDR1 is LNHDA and CDR2 SQIVND (reference sequence). This CDR3 spans 15 amino acids. Here the CDR3 DNA reads TGTGCCAGTAGTATAAAAGGACAGGGGGGATATGGCTACACCTTC. Translated: CASSIKGQGGYGYTF.